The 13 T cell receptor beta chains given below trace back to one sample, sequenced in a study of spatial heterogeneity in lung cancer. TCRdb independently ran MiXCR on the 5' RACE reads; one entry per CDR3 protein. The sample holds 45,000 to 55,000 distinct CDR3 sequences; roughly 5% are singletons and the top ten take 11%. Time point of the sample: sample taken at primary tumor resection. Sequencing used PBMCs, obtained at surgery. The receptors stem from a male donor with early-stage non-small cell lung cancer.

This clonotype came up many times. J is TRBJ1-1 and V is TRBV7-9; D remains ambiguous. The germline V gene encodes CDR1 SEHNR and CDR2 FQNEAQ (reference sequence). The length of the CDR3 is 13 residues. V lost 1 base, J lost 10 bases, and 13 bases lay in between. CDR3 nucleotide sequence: TGTGCCAGCAGCTTAGGGAGCCACGTTGGAGCTTTCTTT. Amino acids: CASSLGSHVGAFF.

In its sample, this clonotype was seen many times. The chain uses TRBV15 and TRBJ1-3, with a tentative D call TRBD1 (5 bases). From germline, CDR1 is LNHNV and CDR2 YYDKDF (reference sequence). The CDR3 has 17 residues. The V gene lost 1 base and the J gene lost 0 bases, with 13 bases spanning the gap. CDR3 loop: CATSRAGRISSGNTIYF. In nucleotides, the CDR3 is TGTGCCACCAGCAGAGCGGGACGGATTAGCTCTGGAAACACCATATATTTT.

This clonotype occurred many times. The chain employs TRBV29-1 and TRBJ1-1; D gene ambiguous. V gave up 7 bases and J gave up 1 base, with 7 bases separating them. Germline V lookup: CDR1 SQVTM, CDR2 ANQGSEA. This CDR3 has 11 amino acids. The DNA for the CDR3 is TGCAGCGCCACCCGGAACACTGAAGCTTTCTTT. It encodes CSATRNTEAFF. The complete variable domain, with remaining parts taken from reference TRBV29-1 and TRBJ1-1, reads SAVISQKPSRDICQRGTSLTIQCQVDSQVTMMFWYRQQPGQSLTLIATANQGSEATYESGFVIDKFPISRPNLTFSTLTVSNMSPEDSSIYLCSATRNTEAFFGQGTRLTVV.

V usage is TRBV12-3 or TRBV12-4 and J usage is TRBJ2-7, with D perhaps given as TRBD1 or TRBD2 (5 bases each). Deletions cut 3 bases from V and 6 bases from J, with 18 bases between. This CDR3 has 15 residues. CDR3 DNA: TGTGCCAGCAGTTTTAACGTGGGGACGAGGGGCGAGCAGTACTTC. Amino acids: CASSFNVGTRGEQYF.

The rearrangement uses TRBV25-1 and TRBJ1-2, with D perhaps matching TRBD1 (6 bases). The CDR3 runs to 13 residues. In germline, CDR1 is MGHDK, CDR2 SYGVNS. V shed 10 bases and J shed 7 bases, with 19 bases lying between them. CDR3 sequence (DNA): TGTGCCATCGGTCCAACAGGGAATACTGGCTACACCTTC. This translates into CAIGPTGNTGYTF.

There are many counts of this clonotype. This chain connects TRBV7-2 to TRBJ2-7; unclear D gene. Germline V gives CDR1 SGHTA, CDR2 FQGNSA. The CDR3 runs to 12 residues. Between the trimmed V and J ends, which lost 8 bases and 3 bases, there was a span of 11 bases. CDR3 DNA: TGTGCCAGCTCCACAATGGGCTACGAGCAGTACTTC. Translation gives CASSTMGYEQYF.

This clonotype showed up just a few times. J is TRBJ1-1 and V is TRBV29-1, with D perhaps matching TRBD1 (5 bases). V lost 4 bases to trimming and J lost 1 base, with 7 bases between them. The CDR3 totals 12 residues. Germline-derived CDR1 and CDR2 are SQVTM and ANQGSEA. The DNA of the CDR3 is TGCAGCGTTGGACAGAAGAACACTGAAGCTTTCTTT. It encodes CSVGQKNTEAFF.

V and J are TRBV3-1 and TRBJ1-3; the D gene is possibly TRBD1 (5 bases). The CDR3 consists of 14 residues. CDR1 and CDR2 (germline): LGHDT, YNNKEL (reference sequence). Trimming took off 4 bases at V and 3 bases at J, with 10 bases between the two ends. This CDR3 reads CASSPRDRGNTIYF. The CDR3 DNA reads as TGTGCCAGCAGCCCCAGGGACCGTGGAAACACCATATATTTT. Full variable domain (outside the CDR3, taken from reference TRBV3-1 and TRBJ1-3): DTAVSQTPKYLVTQMGNDKSIKCEQNLGHDTMYWYKQDSKKFLKIMFSYNNKELIINETVPNRFSPKSPDKAHLNLHINSLELGDSAVYFCASSPRDRGNTIYFGEGSWLTVV.

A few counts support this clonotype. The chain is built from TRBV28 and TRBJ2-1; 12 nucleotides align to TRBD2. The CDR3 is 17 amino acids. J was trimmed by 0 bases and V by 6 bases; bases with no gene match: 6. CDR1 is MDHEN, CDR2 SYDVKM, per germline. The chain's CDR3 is CASSGLAGIPSYNEQFF. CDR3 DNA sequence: TGTGCCAGCAGCGGACTAGCGGGAATTCCCTCCTACAATGAGCAGTTCTTC.

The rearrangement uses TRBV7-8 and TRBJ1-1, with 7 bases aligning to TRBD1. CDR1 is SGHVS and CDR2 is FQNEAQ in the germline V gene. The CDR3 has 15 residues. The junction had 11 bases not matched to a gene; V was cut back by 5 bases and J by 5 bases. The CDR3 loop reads CASSPRTGEKTEAFF. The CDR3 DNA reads TGTGCCAGCAGCCCCCGGACAGGCGAGAAGACTGAAGCTTTCTTT. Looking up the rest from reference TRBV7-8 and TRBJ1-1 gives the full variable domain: GAGVSQSPRYKVAKRGQDVALRCDPISGHVSLFWYQQALGQGPEFLTYFQNEAQLDKSGLPSDRFFAERPEGSVSTLKIQRTQQEDSAVYLCASSPRTGEKTEAFFGQGTRLTVV.

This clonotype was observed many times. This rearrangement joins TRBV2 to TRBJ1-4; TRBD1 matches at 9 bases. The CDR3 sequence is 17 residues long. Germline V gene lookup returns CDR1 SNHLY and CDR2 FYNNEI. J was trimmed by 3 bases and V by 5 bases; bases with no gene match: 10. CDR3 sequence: CASSRDREVWANEKLFF. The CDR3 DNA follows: TGTGCCAGCAGTCGGGACAGGGAGGTTTGGGCTAATGAAAAACTGTTTTTT.

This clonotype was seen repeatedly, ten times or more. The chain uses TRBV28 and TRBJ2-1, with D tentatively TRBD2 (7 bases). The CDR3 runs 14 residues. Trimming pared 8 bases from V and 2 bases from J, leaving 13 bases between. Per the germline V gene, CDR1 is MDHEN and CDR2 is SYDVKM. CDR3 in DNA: TGTGCCAGCGTGGGAGGGGGGCCCTACAATGAGCAGTTCTTC. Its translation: CASVGGGPYNEQFF.

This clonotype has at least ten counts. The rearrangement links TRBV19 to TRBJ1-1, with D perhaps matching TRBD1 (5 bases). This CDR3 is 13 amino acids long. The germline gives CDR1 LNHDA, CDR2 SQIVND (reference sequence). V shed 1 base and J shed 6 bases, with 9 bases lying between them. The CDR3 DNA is TGTGCCAGTAGTATAGGTTCGACAGCTGAAGCTTTCTTT. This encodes CASSIGSTAEAFF.